This TCR beta chain appears in the sequencing data of a study of cytomegalovirus exposure and HLA in healthy donors. A note on this clone: Its antigen remains unidentified.

Amplification used 60 Vbeta primers and 13 Jbeta primers. Assay: immunoSEQ multiplex PCR; the TCRdb copy retains only in-frame clones and omits some. Of more than 65,000 clones listed, approximately 74% are singletons. Study results and caveats: Accounts indicate the classifier identified cytomegalovirus status with strong specificity and sensitivity. Evidence from a later analysis indicated that most CMV-associated TCR beta chains looked HLA-restricted.

The clonotype originates from a woman in her forties or fifties in good health and CMV-seropositive. The sequenced sample consisted of PBMCs.

The CDR3 nucleotides read TGTGCCAGCAGTCCCAGGGAAGCCGGGGAGCTGTTTTTT. This gives the protein CASSPREAGELFF. V and J are TRBV6-5 and TRBJ2-2; D might be TRBD1 (5 bases). Trimming took off 5 bases at V and 6 bases at J, with 10 bases between the two ends. Looked up from germline, CDR1 is MNHEY and CDR2 is SVGAGI. The CDR3 consists of 13 residues.